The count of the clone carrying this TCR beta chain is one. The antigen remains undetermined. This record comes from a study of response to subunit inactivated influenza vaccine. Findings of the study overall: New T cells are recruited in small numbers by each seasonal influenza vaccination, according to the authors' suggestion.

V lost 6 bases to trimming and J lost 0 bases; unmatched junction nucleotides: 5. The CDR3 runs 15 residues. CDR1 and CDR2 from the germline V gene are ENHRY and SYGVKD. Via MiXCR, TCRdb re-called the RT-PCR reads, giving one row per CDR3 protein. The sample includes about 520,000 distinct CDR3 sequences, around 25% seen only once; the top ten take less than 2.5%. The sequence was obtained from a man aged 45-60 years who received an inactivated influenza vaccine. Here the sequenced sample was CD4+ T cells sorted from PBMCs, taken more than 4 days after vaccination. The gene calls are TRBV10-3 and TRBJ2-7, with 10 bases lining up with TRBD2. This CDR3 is CAISSGLASSYEQYF. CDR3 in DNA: TGTGCCATCAGCTCGGGACTAGCGAGCTCCTACGAGCAGTACTTC.